This T cell receptor beta chain was observed in a study of T cells in Graves' hyperthyroidism and ophthalmopathy. Looking at the study overall: Peripheral blood was collected at initial diagnosis, before any treatment.

Germline CDR1 is DFQATT and CDR2 is SNEGSKA (reference sequence). The V end lost 4 bases, the J end lost 3 bases, and 7 bases lay between the germline ends. CDR3 length: 12 residues. RNA transcripts yielded amplified TCR beta CDR3 regions. RT-PCR in the first round (using the HTBI primer set) targeted the TCR CDR3. TCRdb analysed the multiplex PCR reads with MiXCR anew, one entry per CDR3 protein. Here the sample spans hundreds of thousands of distinct CDR3 sequences, over 35% being singletons. Study-wide results and limits: Most clonotypes expanded in the thyroid (above 0.001) were also present in blood.

There are many counts of this clonotype. Its antigen is unidentified. This receptor was taken from a man between 18 and 35 years old with Graves' hyperthyroidism. The chain combines TRBV20-1 with TRBJ1-3, with TRBD1 as a possible D gene (5 bases). Input material: blood. The CDR3 nucleotides read TGCAGTGCTATGGGGCTTGGAAACACCATATATTTT. Translating gives CSAMGLGNTIYF.